These T cell receptor beta chains were read from a single sample in a study of a mutant IDH1 vaccine in newly diagnosed glioma. Generated by immunoSEQ multiplex PCR, the TCRdb table keeps only in-frame clones and is missing some. The table includes about 69,000 clones, more than 85% detected once. No cognate antigen is known for these TCRs. The starting material was PBMCs, obtained from a glioma patient whose treatment included an IDH1 peptide vaccine. The receptors originated from a man aged 25 to 40 with glioma. Each CDR3 is given with its conserved first and last residue. Each record gives: clone size, D gene, J gene, V gene, CDR3 protein, CDR3 DNA. The D gene is left open where the match is weak. Clone size is stated in some rows and not others, as once, few, many or a class when expanded.

few | NA | TRBJ2-3 | TRBV7-9 | CASSSSGTDTQYF | TGTGCCAGCAGCTCGTCGGGCACAGATACGCAGTATTTT
NA | TRBD1 | TRBJ1-2 | TRBV7-9 | CASSYPGQGYGYTF | TGTGCCAGCAGCTATCCGGGACAGGGCTATGGCTACACCTTC
once | NA | TRBJ2-1 | TRBV28 | CASSPVLFSSYNEQFF | TGTGCCAGCAGCCCTGTCCTTTTTAGCTCCTACAATGAGCAGTTCTTC
NA | NA | TRBJ1-1 | TRBV15 | CATSRGTADGTEAFF | TGTGCCACCAGCAGAGGGACCGCCGATGGGACTGAAGCTTTCTTT
NA | TRBD2 | TRBJ2-5 | TRBV6-1 | CASSPRLAMETQYF | TGTGCCAGCAGTCCTCGACTAGCGATGGAGACCCAGTACTTC
few | NA | TRBJ1-5 | TRBV29-1 | CSVRQSNQPQHF | TGCAGCGTACGACAGAGCAATCAGCCCCAGCATTTT
NA | TRBD1 | TRBJ2-3 | TRBV29-1 | CSVRDRVGTDTQYF | TGCAGCGTTCGGGACAGGGTGGGCACAGATACGCAGTATTTT
NA | TRBD2 | TRBJ2-2 | TRBV5-4 | CASSLRAGETGELFF | TGTGCCAGCAGCCTTAGAGCGGGAGAAACCGGGGAGCTGTTTTTT
NA | TRBD1 | TRBJ1-2 | TRBV28 | CATPSGGAGYGYTF | TGTGCCACACCCTCAGGGGGCGCCGGCTATGGCTACACCTTC
NA | NA | TRBJ2-6 | TRBV7-3 | CASSEEPGLVSSGANVLTF | TGTGCCAGCAGCGAGGAGCCCGGGCTCGTGAGCTCTGGGGCCAACGTCCTGACTTTC
NA | TRBD1 | TRBJ2-7 | TRBV6-6 | CASSYSFDRGSEQYF | TGTGCCAGCAGTTACTCGTTCGACAGGGGGTCCGAGCAGTACTTC
NA | TRBD2 | TRBJ2-5 | TRBV6-1 | CASSGGPWTQYF | TGTGCCAGCTCGGGAGGGCCGTGGACCCAGTACTTC
few | NA | TRBJ1-5 | TRBV27 | CASSLNGIDQPQHF | TGTGCCAGCAGTTTAAACGGAATTGATCAGCCCCAGCATTTT
NA | NA | TRBJ2-7 | TRBV6-5 | CASSYLPSYEQYF | TGTGCCAGCAGTTACTTACCGTCGTACGAGCAGTACTTC
NA | TRBD2 | TRBJ2-3 | TRBV4-2 | CASSQEAGGPDTQYF | TGTGCCAGCAGCCAAGAAGCGGGGGGGCCAGATACGCAGTATTTT
NA | NA | TRBJ1-4 | TRBV15 | CATSRERAANEKLFF | TGTGCCACCAGCAGAGAGAGGGCGGCTAATGAAAAACTGTTTTTT
NA | NA | TRBJ2-3 | TRBV5-1 | CASSLGGWGAQTDTQYF | TGCGCCAGCAGCTTGGGAGGATGGGGGGCTCAGACAGATACGCAGTATTTT
once | NA | TRBJ1-2 | TRBV2 | CASSEGSYTF | TGTGCCAGCAGTGAGGGCAGCTACACCTTC
NA | NA | TRBJ2-7 | TRBV27 | CASSLSGDEQYF | TGTGCCAGCAGCCTTAGCGGCGACGAGCAGTACTTC
NA | TRBD1 | TRBJ1-5 | TRBV18 | CASSQGQGAYQPQHF | TGTGCCAGCTCACAAGGACAGGGGGCCTATCAGCCCCAGCATTTT
NA | TRBD1 | TRBJ1-2 | TRBV6-1 | CASSRTGYGYTF | TGTGCCAGCAGTCGGACAGGCTATGGCTACACCTTC
NA | NA | TRBJ1-6 | TRBV9 | CASSVGVSSYNSPLHF | TGTGCCAGCAGCGTAGGGGTTAGCTCCTATAATTCACCCCTCCACTTT